This passage covers 30 T cell receptor beta chains from one sample sequenced in a study of T cell changes during pregnancy in multiple sclerosis. TCRdb's copy holds only in-frame clones and misses some; the assay was immunoSEQ multiplex PCR. Among around 70,000 clones, around 92% were seen once, and the ten largest hold about 2.2%. The sequenced sample was peripheral blood, obtained before pregnancy. These receptors came from a female donor with multiple sclerosis, enrolled in a pregnancy study.

This chain connects TRBV4-1 to TRBJ1-1, with unresolved D. The V gene's germline CDR1 is MGHRA and CDR2 YSYEKL. The CDR3 is 13 residues long. Trimming shortened V by 2 bases and J by 1 base, and 5 bases separated the two germline ends. In DNA, the CDR3 is TGCGCCAGCAGCCAAACAAGGAACACTGAAGCTTTCTTT. Its protein is CASSQTRNTEAFF.

The chain uses TRBV27 and TRBJ1-5, with D hard to call. CDR1 is MNHEY and CDR2 is SMNVEV in the germline V gene (reference sequence). V lost 6 bases and J lost 7, with 4 bases in between. The CDR3 sequence is 10 residues long. The CDR3 loop reads CASSSQPQHF. DNA for the CDR3: TGTGCCAGCAGCTCGCAGCCCCAGCATTTT.

This chain joins TRBV10-1 and TRBJ2-1; 12 nucleotides align to TRBD2. Looked up from germline, CDR1 is WNHNN and CDR2 is SYGVQD (reference sequence). The V and J ends lost 2 bases and 2 bases, in that order; junction bases with no gene match: 10. The CDR3 runs to 19 residues. The CDR3 loop reads CASSETSGGTLRAYNEQFF. CDR3 sequence (DNA): TGCGCCAGCAGTGAGACTAGCGGGGGGACCCTCAGGGCCTACAATGAGCAGTTCTTC.

The gene calls are TRBV7-8 and TRBJ2-1; 8 nucleotides agree with TRBD2. V dropped 2 bases and J dropped 5; count of bases not matched to a gene: 2. CDR1 and CDR2 (germline): SGHVS, FQNEAQ. CDR3 length equals 14 residues. The CDR3 loop reads CASSLRLANNEQFF. The CDR3 DNA reads as TGTGCCAGCAGCTTAAGACTAGCGAACAATGAGCAGTTCTTC.

This rearrangement joins TRBV2 to TRBJ1-1; TRBD1 is a possible D gene (5 bases). This CDR3 contains 14 residues. Trimming shortened V by 6 bases and J by 5 bases, and 16 bases separated the two germline ends. From germline, CDR1 is SNHLY and CDR2 FYNNEI. CDR3 in amino acids: CASRGRQRLTEAFF. CDR3 coding DNA: TGTGCCAGCAGGGGAAGACAGAGGTTGACTGAAGCTTTCTTT.

As regards this clone: The sample holds other DNA sequences that translate to the same CDR3. V and J are TRBV5-1 and TRBJ2-1; 11 bases map to TRBD2. Germline lookup yields CDR1 SGHRS and CDR2 YFSETQ. V shed 4 bases and J 0 bases; nucleotides not matched to a gene: 3. This CDR3 has 16 residues. CDR3 in DNA: TGCGCCAGCAGCCCTACTAGCGGGAGCTCCTACAATGAGCAGTTCTTC. Protein product: CASSPTSGSSYNEQFF.

V is TRBV6-5 and J is TRBJ2-5; D gene unclear. This CDR3 has 15 residues. Trimming removed 0 bases at V and 2 bases at J, with 10 bases between. Germline-derived CDR1 and CDR2 are MNHEY and SVGAGI. CDR3 residues: CASSYSYGQQETQYF. CDR3 nucleotides: TGTGCCAGCAGTTACTCGTATGGGCAGCAAGAGACCCAGTACTTC.

The V gene is TRBV9, the J gene TRBJ2-2; 8 positions agree with TRBD2. V trimming: 4 bases; J trimming: 7 bases; junction bases outside the gene matches: 6. CDR1 SGDLS and CDR2 YYNGEE come from the germline V gene. The CDR3 runs to 14 residues. The CDR3 spells CASSTRTSLGELFF. The CDR3, as DNA: TGTGCCAGCAGCACCAGGACTAGCCTCGGGGAGCTGTTTTTT.

This clone was seen just once. V and J are TRBV7-6 and TRBJ2-1; the match to TRBD1 covers 9 bases. J lost 6 bases, V lost 4 bases, and 10 bases had no gene match. Germline assignment: CDR1 SGHVS and CDR2 FNYEAQ. The length of the CDR3 is 16 residues. The CDR3 sequence is CASSSGTGTRVNEQFF. As DNA, the CDR3 is TGTGCCAGCAGCTCCGGGACAGGGACCCGGGTCAATGAGCAGTTCTTC. Combining the CDR3 with reference TRBV7-6 and TRBJ2-1 gives the whole variable domain GAGVSQSPRYKVTKRGQDVALRCDPISGHVSLYWYRQALGQGPEFLTYFNYEAQQDKSGLPNDRFSAERPEGSISTLTIQRTEQRDSAMYRCASSSGTGTRVNEQFFGPGTRLTVL.

V gene TRBV28 combines with J gene TRBJ2-7; a weak D match, TRBD2 (5 bases). Germline V lookup: CDR1 MDHEN, CDR2 SYDVKM. Trimming took 6 bases from V and 4 from J, leaving 13 bases between them. The CDR3 contains 13 residues. DNA for the CDR3: TGTGCCAGCAGCGATGGACTCCCTTACGAGCAGTACTTC. Its translation is CASSDGLPYEQYF.

The chain joins TRBV9 to TRBJ2-7; possibly TRBD2 for D (6 bases). The CDR3 contains 15 residues. Per germline, CDR1 SGDLS and CDR2 YYNGEE. The germline V and J ends were trimmed by 3 bases and 5 bases, with 18 bases remaining between them. This CDR3 reads CASSGGTVASDEQYF. As DNA, the CDR3 is TGTGCCAGCAGCGGGGGTACCGTAGCTAGCGACGAGCAGTACTTC.

The CDR3 region is CASSEGLERNEQFF. The CDR3 nucleotides read TGTGCCAGCAGTGAAGGGTTGGAGCGGAATGAGCAGTTCTTC. This chain uses TRBV6-1 with TRBJ2-1, with D possibly being TRBD2 (5 bases). This CDR3 is built from 14 residues. Germline CDR1 reads MNHNS; CDR2 reads SASEGT. V lost 1 base and J 7 bases, leaving 11 bases between the germline ends.

The rearrangement uses TRBV27 and TRBJ1-5, with 10 bases matching TRBD1. Germline V gene lookup returns CDR1 MNHEY and CDR2 SMNVEV (reference sequence). V dropped 5 bases and J dropped 7; count of bases not matched to a gene: 11. This CDR3 contains 16 residues. This chain's CDR3 is CASSKTGQGLRQPQHF. Written as DNA, the CDR3 is TGTGCCAGCAGTAAAACGGGACAGGGGCTTCGGCAGCCCCAGCATTTT.

The chain has TRBV19 and TRBJ1-1; 11 nucleotides agree with TRBD1. The trim removed 3 bases at V and 5 bases at J, leaving 8 bases unmatched. In germline, CDR1 is LNHDA, CDR2 SQIVND (reference sequence). This CDR3 contains 16 residues. The CDR3 DNA is TGTGCCAGTAGTATCCTTCCGGGACAGGGGGGAACTGAAGCTTTCTTT. Translation gives CASSILPGQGGTEAFF. The full variable domain, completed using reference TRBV19 and TRBJ1-1, is DGGITQSPKYLFRKEGQNVTLSCEQNLNHDAMYWYRQDPGQGLRLIYYSQIVNDFQKGDIAEGYSVSREKKESFPLTVTSAQKNPTAFYLCASSILPGQGGTEAFFGQGTRLTVV.

This rearrangement joins TRBV2 to TRBJ1-1, with D perhaps TRBD1 (6 bases). The CDR3 has 15 amino acids. The V and J ends lost 7 bases and 0 bases respectively, with 15 bases between them. Germline V gives CDR1 SNHLY, CDR2 FYNNEI. The CDR3: CASTASGVVNTEAFF. The CDR3 coding sequence is TGTGCCAGCACCGCGTCAGGGGTGGTGAACACTGAAGCTTTCTTT.

This sequence joins TRBV19 and TRBJ2-1, with D possibly matching TRBD2 (5 bases). V was trimmed by 1 base and J by 4 bases, leaving 5 bases between them. Germline assignment: CDR1 LNHDA and CDR2 SQIVND (reference sequence). CDR3 length equals 13 residues. The CDR3 loop is CASSIGTYNEQFF. As DNA, the CDR3 is TGTGCCAGTAGTATAGGGACTTACAATGAGCAGTTCTTC. Filled out from reference TRBV19 and TRBJ2-1, the complete variable domain reads DGGITQSPKYLFRKEGQNVTLSCEQNLNHDAMYWYRQDPGQGLRLIYYSQIVNDFQKGDIAEGYSVSREKKESFPLTVTSAQKNPTAFYLCASSIGTYNEQFFGPGTRLTVL.

The rearrangement links TRBV14 to TRBJ1-1; tentatively, D is TRBD1 (6 bases). The germline V gene encodes CDR1 SGHDN and CDR2 FVKESK. V was shortened by 4 bases and J by 2 bases, with 20 bases between the two germline ends. CDR3 length: 17 residues. The CDR3 coding sequence is TGTGCCAGCAGCCGGAGCATAGGGGGTGCTTCAAACACTGAAGCTTTCTTT. Encoded protein: CASSRSIGGASNTEAFF. Variable domain in full (rest from reference TRBV14 and TRBJ1-1): EAGVTQFPSHSVIEKGQTVTLRCDPISGHDNLYWYRRVMGKEIKFLLHFVKESKQDESGMPNNRFLAERTGGTYSTLKVQPAELEDSGVYFCASSRSIGGASNTEAFFGQGTRLTVV.

This chain joins TRBV6-5 and TRBJ2-5; D may be TRBD1 (6 bases). Trimming pared 11 bases from V and 5 bases from J, leaving 15 bases between. Germline V gene lookup returns CDR1 MNHEY and CDR2 SVGAGI. CDR3 length: 12 amino acids. The CDR3 here is CALGGLGETQYF. The CDR3 coding sequence is TGTGCCCTAGGGGGTTTAGGGGAGACCCAGTACTTC.

The chain combines TRBV27 with TRBJ2-7; 9 bases are a match to TRBD2. Germline CDR1 reads MNHEY; CDR2 reads SMNVEV (reference sequence). CDR3 size: 15 residues. Trimming cost V 1 base and J 6 bases; bases outside gene matches: 7. CDR3 sequence reads: CASSLFAGGVREQYF. CDR3 bases: TGTGCCAGCAGTTTATTTGCGGGAGGGGTTCGCGAGCAGTACTTC.

The chain combines TRBV6-7 with TRBJ2-2, with 9 bases that match TRBD2. TRBV6-7 qualifies as an ORF whose function is uncertain. Losses at the gene ends were 2 bases for V and 3 bases for J; bases not matched to a gene: 10. CDR3 length: 18 residues. CDR3 DNA sequence: TGTGCCAGCAGTTACCCCTGGGGGGGCGGGAGGGACACCGGGGAGCTGTTTTTT. Encoded protein: CASSYPWGGGRDTGELFF.

The chain employs TRBV28 and TRBJ2-1, with 9 bases aligning to TRBD1. This CDR3 region has 17 residues. J was trimmed by 5 bases and V by 5 bases; bases with no gene match: 13. In germline, CDR1 is MDHEN, CDR2 SYDVKM. CDR3 nucleotide sequence: TGTGCCAGCAGTCCCTTACAGGGGGCTGGACGCCACAATGAGCAGTTCTTC. Protein sequence: CASSPLQGAGRHNEQFF. The full variable domain, in which reference TRBV28 and TRBJ2-1 provide the parts outside the CDR3, is DVKVTQSSRYLVKRTGEKVFLECVQDMDHENMFWYRQDPGLGLRLIYFSYDVKMKEKGDIPEGYSVSREKKERFSLILESASTNQTSMYLCASSPLQGAGRHNEQFFGPGTRLTVL.

The gene calls are TRBV6-5 and TRBJ2-7; 10 bases align to TRBD1. The CDR3 is 14 residues long. After removal of 7 bases from V and 6 bases from J, the junction contained 9 bases not matched to a gene. CDR1 is MNHEY, CDR2 SVGAGI, per germline. CDR3 nucleotide sequence: TGTGCCAGCAAAAGCCGGGACAGGGGCTCCGAGCAGTACTTC. Amino acid sequence: CASKSRDRGSEQYF.

This sequence joins TRBV6-5 and TRBJ1-1; maybe TRBD1 (6 bases). The CDR3 loop spans 14 amino acids. The V end lost 9 bases, the J end lost 5 bases, and 19 bases lay between the germline ends. Per the germline V gene, CDR1 is MNHEY and CDR2 is SVGAGI. This chain's CDR3 is CASSGSRGSTEAFF. CDR3 nucleotide sequence: TGTGCCAGTTCGGGAAGCAGGGGATCTACTGAAGCTTTCTTT.

The rearrangement uses TRBV7-2 and TRBJ2-5; 7 bases are shared with TRBD1. This CDR3 contains 17 residues. Germline trimming cut 1 base from V and 1 base from J; bases unmatched to any gene: 9. Per germline, CDR1 SGHTA and CDR2 FQGNSA. CDR3 bases: TGTGCCAGCAGCTTAGTGGGGGCGACAGGGACCCAAGAGACCCAGTACTTC. Translating it yields CASSLVGATGTQETQYF. The full variable domain, with the rest looked up from reference TRBV7-2 and TRBJ2-5, is GAGVSQSPSNKVTEKGKDVELRCDPISGHTALYWYRQSLGQGLEFLIYFQGNSAPDKSGLPSDRFSAERTGGSVSTLTIQRTQQEDSAVYLCASSLVGATGTQETQYFGPGTRLLVL.

The chain employs TRBV7-9 and TRBJ2-5, with D tentatively TRBD2 (6 bases). Trimming shortened V by 6 bases and J by 1 base, and 15 bases separated the two germline ends. CDR3 length: 15 residues. From germline, CDR1 is SEHNR and CDR2 FQNEAQ (reference sequence). The CDR3 is CASRSELASQETQYF. The DNA for the CDR3 is TGTGCCAGCAGATCGGAACTAGCATCCCAAGAGACCCAGTACTTC.

The rearrangement joins TRBV25-1 to TRBJ2-1, with TRBD1 matching over 8 bases. This CDR3 region has 15 residues. V was pared by 7 bases and J by 5 bases, with 10 bases of the junction left unmatched. Germline V CDR1 and CDR2: MGHDK, SYGVNS. Here the CDR3 DNA reads TGTGCCAGCATCAGAGGGGGGACAGGTAACAATGAGCAGTTCTTC. This sequence encodes CASIRGGTGNNEQFF. Full variable domain (missing parts from reference TRBV25-1 and TRBJ2-1): EADIYQTPRYLVIGTGKKITLECSQTMGHDKMYWYQQDPGMELHLIHYSYGVNSTEKGDLSSESTVSRIRTEHFPLTLESARPSHTSQYLCASIRGGTGNNEQFFGPGTRLTVL.

The chain is built from TRBV2 and TRBJ2-5, with a weak D call TRBD1 (6 bases). V gave up 9 bases and J gave up 6 bases, with 17 bases separating them. Germline V gene lookup returns CDR1 SNHLY and CDR2 FYNNEI. The CDR3 has 13 residues. This CDR3 is CASNRVPGKTQYF. The CDR3 region has the DNA TGTGCCAGTAACAGGGTACCGGGGAAGACCCAGTACTTC.

The J gene is TRBJ1-4, the V gene TRBV5-5; perhaps TRBD1 as D (6 bases). Between the trimmed V and J ends, which lost 4 bases and 4 bases, there was a span of 17 bases. This CDR3 spans 16 amino acids. Per germline, CDR1 SGHKS and CDR2 YYEKEE (reference sequence). Here the CDR3 DNA reads TGTGCCAGCAGCATCGTACCCCAGGGGATTAATGAAAAACTGTTTTTT. Translation gives CASSIVPQGINEKLFF.

The chain links TRBV7-9 to TRBJ2-1, with TRBD2 as a possible D gene (6 bases). Trimming shortened V by 5 bases and J by 4 bases, and 15 bases separated the two germline ends. The germline V gene has CDR1 SEHNR and CDR2 FQNEAQ (reference sequence). This CDR3 has 15 amino acids. The CDR3 DNA reads TGTGCCAGCAGCCCCCTCCCTGGGGGGTACAATGAGCAGTTCTTC. Translation gives CASSPLPGGYNEQFF. Drawing the rest from reference TRBV7-9 and TRBJ2-1, the complete variable domain is DTGVSQNPRHKITKRGQNVTFRCDPISEHNRLYWYRQTLGQGPEFLTYFQNEAQLEKSRLLSDRFSAERPKGSFSTLEIQRTEQGDSAMYLCASSPLPGGYNEQFFGPGTRLTVL.

The chain joins TRBV5-1 to TRBJ2-1; a weak D match, TRBD2 (6 bases). This CDR3 has 13 amino acids. V shed 4 bases and J shed 4 bases, with 9 bases lying between them. From germline, CDR1 is SGHRS and CDR2 YFSETQ. The CDR3 coding sequence is TGCGCCAGCAGCCCGGAGGGGTACAATGAGCAGTTCTTC. It translates to CASSPEGYNEQFF.